What follows are 26 T cell receptor beta chains derived from one specimen sequenced in a study of blood T cell repertoires in COVID-19. Profiled with immunoSEQ multiplex PCR; TCRdb holds only in-frame clones, not every one. The sample gives about 210,000 clones, around 90% of which show up once; about a tenth is in the top ten. Sequencing was carried out using PBMCs or T cells enriched from blood (not recorded which). These receptor sequences come from a man between 18 and 35 years old with acute COVID-19.

V usage is TRBV3-1 (or the pseudogene TRBV3-2) and J usage is TRBJ1-2; a weak D match, TRBD1 (5 bases). Per the germline V gene, CDR1 is LGHDT and CDR2 is YNNKEL (reference sequence). The germline V and J ends were trimmed by 1 base and 4 bases, with 13 bases remaining between them. The CDR3 has 15 residues. The CDR3 spells CASSQGTGLSYGYTF. CDR3 coding DNA: TGTGCCAGCAGCCAAGGAACAGGACTATCCTATGGCTACACCTTC.

The rearrangement links TRBV11-2 to TRBJ2-5; no firm D call. V shed 5 bases and J shed 1 base, with 11 bases lying between them. Germline CDR1 reads SGHAT; CDR2 reads FQNNGV. The CDR3 has 14 amino acids. The CDR3 sequence: CASSLQSTQETQYF. In DNA form, the CDR3 reads TGTGCCAGCAGCCTACAGTCGACCCAAGAGACCCAGTACTTC.

The CDR3 bases are TGTGCCGCACAACAGGGGGCGGGCTATGGCTACACCTTC. This gives the protein CAAQQGAGYGYTF. This chain uses TRBV30 with TRBJ1-2, with 9 bases identical to TRBD1. The CDR3 has 13 amino acids. Per the germline V gene, CDR1 is GTSNPN and CDR2 is SVGIG (reference sequence). V trimming: 8 bases; J trimming: 4 bases; junction bases outside the gene matches: 8.

The CDR3 here is CASSQVTGLAGETQYF. The CDR3 DNA is TGCGCCAGCAGCCAAGTTACGGGACTGGCGGGGGAGACCCAGTACTTC. V is TRBV4-1 and J is TRBJ2-5, with D possibly TRBD2 on 6 matching bases. Trimming took off 1 base at V and 5 bases at J, with 17 bases between the two ends. The CDR3 is made up of 16 amino acids. In germline, CDR1 is MGHRA, CDR2 YSYEKL.

This clone was recorded only once. The chain links TRBV28 to TRBJ2-6, with 7 bases that match TRBD1. The J segment lost 4 bases and the V segment lost 8 bases, leaving 8 bases of the junction unmatched. The CDR3 length is 15 residues. The germline V gene has CDR1 MDHEN and CDR2 SYDVKM. This chain's CDR3 is CASAEGGSGANVLTF. The DNA of the CDR3 is TGTGCCAGCGCCGAAGGGGGCTCGGGGGCCAACGTCCTGACTTTC.

The V gene is TRBV19, the J gene TRBJ1-5; 11 nucleotides match TRBD1. The V gene's germline CDR1 is LNHDA and CDR2 SQIVND (reference sequence). The CDR3 loop spans 15 amino acids. Losses at the gene ends were 5 bases for V and 5 bases for J; bases not matched to a gene: 5. CDR3 in DNA: TGTGCCAGTAGTGCGGGACAGGGGGGGGATCAGCCCCAGCATTTT. Residues: CASSAGQGGDQPQHF. Filled out from reference TRBV19 and TRBJ1-5, the complete variable domain reads DGGITQSPKYLFRKEGQNVTLSCEQNLNHDAMYWYRQDPGQGLRLIYYSQIVNDFQKGDIAEGYSVSREKKESFPLTVTSAQKNPTAFYLCASSAGQGGDQPQHFGDGTRLSIL.

V gene TRBV6-5 combines with J gene TRBJ2-1; 8 positions agree with TRBD2. The CDR3 extends over 14 amino acids. The germline gives CDR1 MNHEY, CDR2 SVGAGI. Trimming at V came to 6 bases and at J to 2 bases, leaving 3 bases not matched to a gene. The CDR3 protein is CASRVREAYNEQFF. As DNA, the CDR3 is TGTGCCAGCAGAGTGCGGGAGGCCTACAATGAGCAGTTCTTC.

This clone was seen only once. The chain has TRBV7-9 and TRBJ1-1, with D possibly TRBD1 on 5 matching bases. CDR3 length: 12 amino acids. Germline V gene data show CDR1 as SEHNR and CDR2 as FQNEAQ (reference sequence). V was shortened by 5 bases and J by 5 bases, with 9 bases between the two germline ends. CDR3 DNA: TGTGCCAGCAGCCCCGGGGGGACTGAAGCTTTCTTT. Residues: CASSPGGTEAFF.

The chain uses TRBV2 and TRBJ2-7; a weak D match, TRBD2 (6 bases). CDR1 SNHLY and CDR2 FYNNEI come from the germline V gene. V lost 6 bases to trimming and J lost 2 bases, with 17 bases between them. This CDR3 contains 15 residues. This CDR3 reads CASRPPGTYTYEQYF. As DNA, the CDR3 is TGTGCCAGCAGACCTCCCGGGACTTATACCTACGAGCAGTACTTC.

This chain joins TRBV19 and TRBJ2-7; TRBD1 matches 7 bases. This CDR3 is 14 amino acids long. From germline, CDR1 is LNHDA and CDR2 SQIVND (reference sequence). V gave up 8 bases and J gave up 0 bases; unmatched junction bases: 7. The DNA for the CDR3 is TGTGCCAGTGGACTGACAGGGAGCTCCTACGAGCAGTACTTC. The encoded protein is CASGLTGSSYEQYF.

This CDR3 reads CAWSSGKYEQYF. CDR3 coding DNA: TGTGCCTGGAGTTCGGGGAAATACGAGCAGTACTTC. V and J are TRBV30 and TRBJ2-7, with D tentatively TRBD2 (5 bases). Germline V gives CDR1 GTSNPN, CDR2 SVGIG (reference sequence). V lost 2 bases and J 4 bases, leaving 9 bases between the germline ends. The CDR3 runs 12 residues.

This chain connects TRBV6-2 or TRBV6-3 to TRBJ1-6; TRBD1 is a possible D gene (5 bases). The CDR3 totals 14 residues. The V gene's germline CDR1 is MNHEY and CDR2 SVGEGT. Trimming stripped 6 bases from V and 6 bases from J, with 12 bases between. In nucleotides, the CDR3 is TGTGCCAGCAGCCGGGACGGGAGTAATTCACCCCTCCACTTT. Its translation: CASSRDGSNSPLHF.

This chain connects TRBV30 to TRBJ1-6; 10 bases line up with TRBD1. Germline assignment: CDR1 GTSNPN and CDR2 SVGIG (reference sequence). This CDR3 has 15 amino acids. V lost 2 bases and J lost 10; bases outside the gene matches: 8. CDR3 sequence reads: CAWSIYGTGDSPLHF. The DNA for the CDR3 is TGTGCCTGGAGTATCTACGGGACAGGGGACTCACCCCTCCACTTT.

This rearrangement joins TRBV18 to TRBJ2-7; 10 bases are a match to TRBD2. The trim removed 0 bases at V and 3 bases at J, leaving 8 bases unmatched. The CDR3 totals 17 residues. Germline CDR1 and CDR2: KGHSH and LQKENI. CDR3 sequence reads: CASSPPGLAPRGYEQYF. CDR3 sequence (DNA): TGTGCCAGCTCACCACCGGGACTAGCGCCTCGGGGCTACGAGCAGTACTTC.

This chain uses TRBV6-4 with TRBJ1-1, with TRBD1 matching 8 bases. Germline CDR1 is MRHNA and CDR2 is SNTAGT. The CDR3 consists of 13 residues. V dropped 3 bases and J dropped 3; count of bases not matched to a gene: 0. The CDR3 sequence: CASSEDRDTEAFF. The CDR3 DNA reads as TGTGCCAGCAGTGAGGACAGGGACACTGAAGCTTTCTTT.

The chain is built from TRBV28 and TRBJ1-1; no reliable D call. The CDR3 totals 15 residues. The germline CDR1 and CDR2 sequences are MDHEN and SYDVKM. The ends were cut back, 2 bases at V and 0 bases at J, with 10 bases in the middle. CDR3 DNA sequence: TGTGCCAGCAGTTTAATTACAGCCATGAACACTGAAGCTTTCTTT. Amino acid sequence: CASSLITAMNTEAFF. The entire variable domain, with the rest obtained from reference TRBV28 and TRBJ1-1, is as follows: DVKVTQSSRYLVKRTGEKVFLECVQDMDHENMFWYRQDPGLGLRLIYFSYDVKMKEKGDIPEGYSVSREKKERFSLILESASTNQTSMYLCASSLITAMNTEAFFGQGTRLTVV.

This clone was observed once. V gene TRBV11-3 combines with J gene TRBJ2-7, with D possibly matching TRBD2 (6 bases). CDR1 and CDR2 (germline): SGHNT, YENEEA. This CDR3 spans 17 amino acids. V dropped 5 bases and J dropped 7 bases, with 27 bases sitting between them. In nucleotides, the CDR3 is TGTGCCAGCAGCCGCACCCTCGGTGCCTCGGACCGGGGGGAGCAGTACTTC. Translated: CASSRTLGASDRGEQYF.

The chain recombines TRBV30 with TRBJ1-2, with D tentatively TRBD1 (5 bases). Germline V gene data show CDR1 as GTSNPN and CDR2 as SVGIG (reference sequence). The V gene lost 5 bases and the J gene lost 8 bases, with 12 bases spanning the gap. The CDR3 loop spans 11 amino acids. Here the CDR3 reads CAWGPGKGYTF. The CDR3 DNA follows: TGTGCCTGGGGCCCAGGGAAAGGCTACACCTTC.

The J gene is TRBJ2-2, the V gene TRBV28, with TRBD1 matching over 8 bases. With 10 bases clipped from V and 0 bases from J, the junction kept 4 bases outside the gene matches. The V gene's germline CDR1 is MDHEN and CDR2 SYDVKM. The CDR3 has 14 amino acids. The CDR3 DNA is TGTGCCAAGGACAGGGCCGCGAACACCGGGGAGCTGTTTTTT. This codes for CAKDRAANTGELFF.

The rearrangement links TRBV28 to TRBJ1-5, with D possibly matching TRBD1 (6 bases). Germline loops: CDR1 MDHEN, CDR2 SYDVKM. V was clipped by 5 bases and J by 7 bases, with 9 bases between them. This CDR3 contains 12 residues. The CDR3 DNA follows: TGTGCCAGCAGTCCACAGGGACAGCCCCAGCATTTT. Protein product: CASSPQGQPQHF.

This sequence joins TRBV5-4 and TRBJ2-2, with a weak D call TRBD2 (5 bases). Germline assignment: CDR1 SGHNT and CDR2 YYREEE (reference sequence). V dropped 0 bases and J dropped 7 bases, with 28 bases sitting between them. The CDR3 is made up of 20 amino acids. Here the CDR3 reads CASSLAPSTVTAAEFGELFF. The DNA for the CDR3 is TGTGCCAGCAGCTTGGCCCCTTCTACTGTCACAGCGGCCGAATTCGGGGAGCTGTTTTTT.

V and J are TRBV7-3 and TRBJ1-1; no definite D call. In germline, CDR1 is SGHTA, CDR2 FQGTGA. V was pared by 1 base and J by 1 base, with 10 bases between. The CDR3 contains 15 residues. This CDR3 is CASSLNRLGNTEAFF. As DNA, the CDR3 is TGTGCCAGCAGCTTAAACCGTCTAGGGAACACTGAAGCTTTCTTT.

The chain carries TRBV19 and TRBJ2-1; D is ambiguous. V lost 3 bases and J lost 7, with 7 bases in between. The CDR3 runs 12 residues. In germline, CDR1 is LNHDA, CDR2 SQIVND (reference sequence). CDR3 loop: CASSIDRNEQFF. The CDR3 region has the DNA TGTGCCAGTAGTATTGATAGAAATGAGCAGTTCTTC.

This clone was detected only once. The V call is TRBV5-1, the J call TRBJ2-1; TRBD2 might be the D (6 bases). The CDR3 consists of 16 residues. V was cut by 2 bases and J by 1 base, with 13 bases left in between. Germline CDR1 is SGHRS and CDR2 is YFSETQ. The CDR3 region has the DNA TGCGCCAGCAGCTTACGCGGGATCAAATCCTACAATGAGCAGTTCTTC. This sequence encodes CASSLRGIKSYNEQFF.

The chain uses TRBV6-2 or TRBV6-3 and TRBJ2-1, with D tentatively TRBD1 (5 bases). Germline loops: CDR1 MNHEY, CDR2 SVGEGT. The CDR3 is 14 residues long. Trimming cost V 0 bases and J 5 bases, with 8 bases left between them. The CDR3 protein is CASSYSRQNNEQFF. The DNA of the CDR3 is TGTGCCAGCAGTTACTCCCGACAGAACAATGAGCAGTTCTTC.

The chain is built from TRBV11-1 and TRBJ1-4, with D maybe TRBD1 (6 bases). Deletions cut 0 bases from V and 8 bases from J, with 7 bases between. The CDR3 sequence is 13 residues long. Germline V gene lookup returns CDR1 SGHAT and CDR2 FQDESV (reference sequence). CDR3 DNA sequence: TGTGCCAGCAGCTTAGCAGGGGGAGAAAAACTGTTTTTT. Protein: CASSLAGGEKLFF.